This TCR beta chain was documented in a study of blood T cell repertoires in COVID-19. Study at large: Donors in the United States, Italy and Spain gave samples during acute or convalescent COVID-19. The analysed material was cDNA or gDNA that came from T cells, B-cell-depleted T cells, or PBMCs.

Source study methods: Amplification from reference gene primers served as the basis for estimated nucleated cell counts. Clones were sequenced by immunoSEQ multiplex PCR, and TCRdb holds only the in-frame ones, with some missing. Clonal size and the V and J genes are those of that table, whereas D and trimming came from the DNA. The sample includes some 400,000 clones, almost 90% seen only once; the top ten take 6.5%. CDR3 length: 15 residues. Germline CDR1 and CDR2: MDHEN and SYDVKM. J lost 7 bases, V lost 4 bases, and 9 bases had no gene match. This rearrangement joins TRBV28 to TRBJ1-2; 10 positions agree with TRBD1. The sample comprised peripheral blood. The receptor was derived from a man between 18 and 29 years old with active or convalescent COVID-19. The CDR3 here is CASSSISTGGTGYTF. The DNA for the CDR3 is TGTGCCAGCAGTTCCATATCGACAGGGGGCACTGGCTACACCTTC.